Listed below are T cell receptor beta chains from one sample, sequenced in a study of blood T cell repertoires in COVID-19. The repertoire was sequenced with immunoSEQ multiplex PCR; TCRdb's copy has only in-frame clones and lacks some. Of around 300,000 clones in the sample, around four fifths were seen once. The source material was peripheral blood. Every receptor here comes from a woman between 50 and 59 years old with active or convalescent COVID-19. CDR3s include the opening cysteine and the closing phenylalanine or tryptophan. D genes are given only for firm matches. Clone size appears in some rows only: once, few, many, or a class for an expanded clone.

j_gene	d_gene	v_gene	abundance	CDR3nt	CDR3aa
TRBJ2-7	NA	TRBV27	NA	TGTGCCAGCAGTTTCTCCCAACTAGTCCCCTACGAGCAGTACTTC	CASSFSQLVPYEQYF
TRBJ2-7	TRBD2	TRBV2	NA	TGTGCCAGCAGTATGCGGGAGGGTCGGACCTACGAGCAGTACTTC	CASSMREGRTYEQYF
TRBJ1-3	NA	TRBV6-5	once	TGTGCCAGCATCTTTGACAGCTCTGGAAACACCATATATTTT	CASIFDSSGNTIYF
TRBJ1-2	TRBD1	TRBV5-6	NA	TGTGCCAGCAGCTCGAGGACAGGGGCGCTCTATGGCTACACCTTC	CASSSRTGALYGYTF
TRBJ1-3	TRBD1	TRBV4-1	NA	TGCGCCAGCAGCCAAGTACCTCCGACAGGGACGTCTGGAAACACCATATATTTT	CASSQVPPTGTSGNTIYF
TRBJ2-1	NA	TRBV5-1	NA	TGCGCCAGCAGCTTGGTAGGGGCCCGACCCTACAATGAGCAGTTCTTC	CASSLVGARPYNEQFF
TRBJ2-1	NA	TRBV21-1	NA	TGTGCCAGCACCTTGCCCCCAGGGGTTTCCCGTTTCTCCTACAATGAGCAGTTCTTC	CASTLPPGVSRFSYNEQFF
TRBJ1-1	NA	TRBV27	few	TGTGCCAGCAGTTTACTCGTTATGAACACTGAAGCTTTCTTT	CASSLLVMNTEAFF
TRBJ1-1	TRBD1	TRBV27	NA	TGTGCCAGCGGACAGGGACGTATTACTGAAGCTTTCTTT	CASGQGRITEAFF
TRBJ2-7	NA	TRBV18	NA	TGTGCCAGCTCCTCCGGGCCAGGGCCCTACGAGCAGTACTTC	CASSSGPGPYEQYF
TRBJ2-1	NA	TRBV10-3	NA	TGTGCCACCAGGACGAGTGAGGATGAGCAGTTCTTC	CATRTSEDEQFF
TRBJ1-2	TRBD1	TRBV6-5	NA	TGTGCCAGCAGAACAGGACAGGCTTATGGCTACACCTTC	CASRTGQAYGYTF
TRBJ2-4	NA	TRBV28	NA	TGTGCCAGCAGTTTAGGGGGGAGCGGAAACATTCAGTACTTC	CASSLGGSGNIQYF
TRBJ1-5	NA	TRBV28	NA	TGTGCCAGCAGTTTTGGAGGGTTCAGCAATCAGCCCCAGCATTTT	CASSFGGFSNQPQHF
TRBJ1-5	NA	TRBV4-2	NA	TGTGCCAGCAGCCAAGATTATCCGGGGTCCGAGGGTCAGCCCCAGCATTTT	CASSQDYPGSEGQPQHF
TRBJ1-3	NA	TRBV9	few	TGTGCCAGCAGCCCAGATCCAAGGGGGGGAGGAAACACCATATATTTT	CASSPDPRGGGNTIYF